These 13 T cell receptor beta chains were sequenced from one sample in a study of T-cell reconstitution after alpha-beta-depleted transplantation in children. Unique molecular identifiers were incorporated when the TCRbeta library was constructed. TCRdb redid the calling of the PCR reads with MiXCR, one entry per CDR3 protein. The data hold nearly 550,000 distinct CDR3 sequences, with approximately 16% observed a single time. Here the sequenced sample was PBMCs from the stem cell graft donor, taken from the stem cell graft. These TCRs come from a human donor who donated a stem cell graft to a child with acute lymphoblastic leukemia.

This rearrangement joins TRBV3-1 to TRBJ2-1, with D possibly TRBD2 on 5 matching bases. CDR1 and CDR2 from the germline V gene are LGHDT and YNNKEL (reference sequence). The CDR3 extends over 14 amino acids. Trimming pared 1 base from V and 8 bases from J, leaving 12 bases between. The CDR3 DNA reads TGTGCCAGCAGCCAAGTGACGGGGTTCGATGAGCAGTTCTTC. Translating gives CASSQVTGFDEQFF.

V usage is TRBV29-1 and J usage is TRBJ2-1; 7 bases fit TRBD2. The CDR3 length is 14 residues. V shed 5 bases and J 4 bases; nucleotides not matched to a gene: 8. Germline CDR1 is SQVTM and CDR2 is ANQGSEA. DNA of the CDR3: TGCAGCGTTTTGGGGGGGGAAGATTACAATGAGCAGTTCTTC. Protein sequence: CSVLGGEDYNEQFF.

The chain employs TRBV5-5 and TRBJ2-3, with D perhaps TRBD1 or TRBD2 (6 bases each). Deletions cut 0 bases from V and 2 bases from J, with 13 bases between. Germline CDR1 and CDR2: SGHKS and YYEKEE (reference sequence). This CDR3 comprises 16 residues. DNA of the CDR3: TGTGCCAGCAGCTTGGTGGGGGGCGCCCCCACAGATACGCAGTATTTT. This gives the protein CASSLVGGAPTDTQYF.

This chain uses TRBV7-9 with TRBJ2-7; 9 bases align to TRBD1. The germline CDR1 and CDR2 sequences are SEHNR and FQNEAQ (reference sequence). The J segment lost 6 bases and the V segment lost 5 bases, leaving 8 bases of the junction unmatched. This CDR3 contains 14 residues. The DNA for the CDR3 is TGTGCCAGCAGCCACGGACAGGGGATGGCCGAGCAGTACTTC. Translating it yields CASSHGQGMAEQYF.

This clonotype appeared a few times. The V gene is TRBV5-1, the J gene TRBJ2-7, with TRBD1 matching over 8 bases. The germline gives CDR1 SGHRS, CDR2 YFSETQ. The CDR3 extends over 16 amino acids. Unmatched junction bases numbered 8, after V lost 1 base and J lost 2 bases. CDR3 DNA sequence: TGCGCCAGCAGCTTGTACGGGACAGGTACAACCTACGAGCAGTACTTC. It specifies CASSLYGTGTTYEQYF. Variable domain in full (rest from reference TRBV5-1 and TRBJ2-7): KAGVTQTPRYLIKTRGQQVTLSCSPISGHRSVSWYQQTPGQGLQFLFEYFSETQRNKGNFPGRFSGRQFSNSRSEMNVSTLELGDSALYLCASSLYGTGTTYEQYFGPGTRLTVT.

The chain recombines TRBV18 with TRBJ2-1; unclear D gene. V was pared by 4 bases and J by 10 bases, with 20 bases between. CDR3 length: 15 amino acids. The germline gives CDR1 KGHSH, CDR2 LQKENI. The DNA of the CDR3 is TGTGCCAGCTCACTGCCTATTTCCAGTGCAAGGGAGCAGTTCTTC. Protein sequence: CASSLPISSAREQFF.

Written as DNA, the CDR3 is TGTGCCAGCACCGACGGGCGGCAAACGAACACCGGGGAGCTGTTTTTT. It encodes CASTDGRQTNTGELFF. The rearrangement uses TRBV6-1 and TRBJ2-2; D remains unclear. The CDR3 is made up of 16 amino acids. Trimming stripped 7 bases from V and 0 bases from J, with 15 bases between. The V gene's germline CDR1 is MNHNS and CDR2 SASEGT.

This chain joins TRBV10-3 and TRBJ2-1, with TRBD1 matching 12 bases. Per germline, CDR1 ENHRY and CDR2 SYGVKD. The V gene end was trimmed by 9 bases and the J gene end by 1 base; junction bases not matched to a gene: 4. The CDR3 runs 15 residues. The CDR3 DNA sequence: TGTGCCATTGGGACAGGGGGCAGGTCCTACAATGAGCAGTTCTTC. Protein product: CAIGTGGRSYNEQFF.

This clonotype was detected a few times. This sequence joins TRBV29-1 and TRBJ2-1; D gene uncertain. The CDR3 is made up of 12 amino acids. The V and J ends lost 3 bases and 7 bases respectively, with 10 bases between them. The germline V gene encodes CDR1 SQVTM and CDR2 ANQGSEA. The CDR3 protein is CSVDYLGNEQFF. For the CDR3, the DNA is TGCAGCGTTGATTACTTAGGGAATGAGCAGTTCTTC.

The sample holds a few counts of this clonotype. The chain is built from TRBV5-1 and TRBJ1-3; a possible D gene is TRBD1 (5 bases). The germline gives CDR1 SGHRS, CDR2 YFSETQ. There are 15 residues in the CDR3. Trimming cost V 4 bases and J 5 bases, with 16 bases left between them. CDR3 nucleotides: TGCGCCAGCAGCACGTGGCCCAGGGAGCGAAACACCATATATTTT. It translates to CASSTWPRERNTIYF.

This rearrangement joins TRBV5-1 to TRBJ2-1, with 9 bases fitting TRBD2. Per germline, CDR1 SGHRS and CDR2 YFSETQ. The CDR3 totals 16 residues. V gave up 1 base and J gave up 4 bases; unmatched junction bases: 6. The CDR3 sequence is CASSLSPSGAYNEQFF. The CDR3 coding sequence is TGCGCCAGCAGCTTGTCCCCTAGCGGGGCTTACAATGAGCAGTTCTTC.

This clonotype was found a few times. The chain carries TRBV3-1 and TRBJ1-1; 7 bases fit TRBD1. This CDR3 is built from 13 residues. J was trimmed by 10 bases and V by 1 base; bases with no gene match: 6. CDR1 is LGHDT and CDR2 is YNNKEL in the germline V gene (reference sequence). The CDR3, as DNA: TGTGCCAGCAGCCAAGGACAGGGTTTGACAGCTTTCTTT. Its translation: CASSQGQGLTAFF.

The V and J genes are TRBV5-1 and TRBJ2-7; 14 bases map to TRBD2. The V gene end was trimmed by 0 bases and the J gene end by 2 bases; junction bases not matched to a gene: 10. The CDR3 loop spans 19 amino acids. Germline CDR1 is SGHRS and CDR2 is YFSETQ. The CDR3 region has the DNA TGCGCCAGCAGCTTGGCCACTTGGACTAGCGGGAGGTTCGCCTACGAGCAGTACTTC. This codes for CASSLATWTSGRFAYEQYF.